This paragraph reports one T cell receptor (beta chain). V was cut by 4 bases and J by 9 bases, with 24 bases left in between. This CDR3 comprises 16 residues. Germline V gene sequence: CDR1 ENHRY, CDR2 SYGVKD. TCRdb redid the calling of the 5' RACE reads with MiXCR, one entry per CDR3 protein. This sample has about 90,000 distinct CDR3 sequences, with about 12% found just once. This sample was taken from a study of early T cells in non-severe SARS-CoV-2 infection. On the study more broadly: Unsorted whole blood bulk RNA was sequenced, with unpaired chains.

This chain connects TRBV10-3 to TRBJ2-5; a possible D gene is TRBD1 (6 bases). Sequenced material: whole blood, taken at baseline. The sequence derives from an adult who was a healthcare worker with PCR-confirmed SARS-CoV-2 infection or an uninfected control (not recorded which). The CDR3 coding sequence is TGTGCCATCAGTGGCTCAGCTAAAACAGGGACGGCGGCCCAGTACTTC. This sequence encodes CAISGSAKTGTAAQYF.